These T cell receptor beta chains were read from a single sample in a study of blood T cell repertoires in COVID-19. The assay was immunoSEQ multiplex PCR, and TCRdb's table has in-frame clones only and misses some. The sample has under 300,000 clones, roughly 90% seen once. Sequenced input: peripheral blood. These receptor sequences come from a woman younger than 45 with active or convalescent COVID-19. Both conserved end residues are part of each CDR3. Each record gives: V gene, J gene, D gene, clone size, CDR3 DNA, CDR3 protein. The D gene is left open where the match is weak. Part of the rows lack a size; the others show once, few, many or a class for expanded clones.

>TRBV7-8|TRBJ2-3|-|-
TGTGCCAGCAGCTTAGTCACGGGCGGGGCCAACACAGATACGCAGTATTTT
CASSLVTGGANTDTQYF
>TRBV7-2|TRBJ2-7|TRBD2|-
TGTGCCAGCAGCTTAAAGGCGGGGGGGCAATACGAGCAGTACTTC
CASSLKAGGQYEQYF
>TRBV6-5|TRBJ1-2|TRBD1|-
TGTGCCAGCAGTTATAGGACAGGGGCTTCCTATGGCTACACCTTC
CASSYRTGASYGYTF
>TRBV19|TRBJ2-2|-|-
TGTGCCAGTAGTCACCAGGGTCTATCGTCGCCCGGGGAGCTGTTTTTT
CASSHQGLSSPGELFF
>TRBV6-6|TRBJ1-2|-|-
TGTGCCAGCAGTCGCGTTGAGGCACCCGGTAGGAACTATGGCTACACCTTC
CASSRVEAPGRNYGYTF
>TRBV10-2|TRBJ2-2|TRBD1|-
TGCGCCAGCTCAAAACCCCGGGACAGGGGATCCGGGGAGCTGTTTTTT
CASSKPRDRGSGELFF
>TRBV5-1|TRBJ1-4|TRBD1|-
TGCGCCAGCAGCTTTACCGGGACAGGTGAAAAACTGTTTTTT
CASSFTGTGEKLFF
>TRBV19|TRBJ1-1|-|-
TGTGCCAGTAGTATCTCCACTCTCACCGCGGGGAACACTGAAGCTTTCTTT
CASSISTLTAGNTEAFF
>TRBV10-3|TRBJ2-4|-|-
TGTGCCATCAGTGAGAGTACAGGGACCAAAAACATTCAGTACTTC
CAISESTGTKNIQYF
>TRBV9|TRBJ1-3|-|-
TGTGCCAGCAGCATAAGAGGTGACGGCTCTGGAAACACCATATATTTT
CASSIRGDGSGNTIYF
>TRBV2|TRBJ2-3|TRBD2|-
TGTGCCAGCAGACGGACTAGCGGGCGGGATACGCAGTATTTT
CASRRTSGRDTQYF
>TRBV21-1|TRBJ1-1|-|-
TGTGCCAGCAGCAAAGCGCTGAGGGCGATGAACACTGAAGCTTTCTTT
CASSKALRAMNTEAFF
>TRBV6-5|TRBJ1-4|TRBD1|-
TGTGCCACGGGGACAGGGGGCTATGAAAAACTGTTTTTT
CATGTGGYEKLFF
>TRBV28|TRBJ2-5|TRBD2|-
TGTGCCAGCACCCGTAGCGGGGGGTACCAAGAGACCCAGTACTTC
CASTRSGGYQETQYF
>TRBV5-4|TRBJ1-6|TRBD1|-
TGTGCCAGCAGTAGAGCAGGGGGTTCACCCCTCCACTTT
CASSRAGGSPLHF
>TRBV5-5|TRBJ1-6|TRBD1|-
TGTGCCAGCAGCATAAGGACAGGCAGCTCCTATAATTCACCCCTCCACTTT
CASSIRTGSSYNSPLHF
>TRBV7-9|TRBJ1-5|-|-
TGTGCCAGCACCCCGGAAGGGGACATCAATCAGCCCCAGCATTTT
CASTPEGDINQPQHF
>TRBV19|TRBJ1-1|-|-
TGTGCCAGTAGTATAAGAGGGGGAAACACTGAAGCTTTCTTT
CASSIRGGNTEAFF
>TRBV5-5|TRBJ2-1|-|-
TGTGCCAGCAGCTTGGAGGAGAGCTCCTACAATGAGCAGTTCTTC
CASSLEESSYNEQFF
>TRBV2|TRBJ1-3|-|few
TGTGCCAGCAACCCCACTACCTCTGGAAACACCATATATTTT
CASNPTTSGNTIYF
>TRBV7-9|TRBJ2-6|TRBD1|-
TGTGCCAGCAGCCCCCGACAGGGCCCGAGCTCTGGGGCCAACGTCCTGACTTTC
CASSPRQGPSSGANVLTF
>TRBV7-3|TRBJ1-1|TRBD1|-
TGTGCCAGCAGCCGGGACAGGGGAACTGAAGCTTTCTTT
CASSRDRGTEAFF
>TRBV15|TRBJ2-7|-|-
TGTGCCACCAGCAGAGGAGGGTACTACGAGCAGTACTTC
CATSRGGYYEQYF
>TRBV10-2|TRBJ2-5|TRBD2|-
TGCGCCAGCAGAGACCCGGGGAGGGAAGAGACCCAGTACTTC
CASRDPGREETQYF
>TRBV30|TRBJ1-5|-|few
TGTGCCTGGCGCTCCAGGGAACGGGCTCAGCCCCAGCATTTT
CAWRSRERAQPQHF